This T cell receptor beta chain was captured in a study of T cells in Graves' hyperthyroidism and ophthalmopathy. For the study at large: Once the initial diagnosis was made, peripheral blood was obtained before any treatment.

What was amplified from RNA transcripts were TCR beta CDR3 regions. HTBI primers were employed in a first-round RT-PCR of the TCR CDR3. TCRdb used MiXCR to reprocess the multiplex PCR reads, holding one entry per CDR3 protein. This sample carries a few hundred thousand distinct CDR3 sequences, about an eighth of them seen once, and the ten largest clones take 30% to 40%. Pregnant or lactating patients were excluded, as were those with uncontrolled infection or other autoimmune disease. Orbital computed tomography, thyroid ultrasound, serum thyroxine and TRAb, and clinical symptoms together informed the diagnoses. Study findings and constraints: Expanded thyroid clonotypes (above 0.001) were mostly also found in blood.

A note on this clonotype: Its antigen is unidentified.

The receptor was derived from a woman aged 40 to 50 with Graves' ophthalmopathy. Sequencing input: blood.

CDR3 region: CATSAPGQGLHF. The CDR3 DNA reads as TGTGCCACCAGTGCCCCGGGACAGGGTTTGCATTTT. V and J are TRBV24-1 and TRBJ1-5; 9 bases match TRBD1. Germline CDR1 is KGHDR and CDR2 is SFDVKD. The CDR3 extends over 12 amino acids. V trimming: 5 bases; J trimming: 15 bases; junction bases outside the gene matches: 7.